The TCR beta chain described here comes from a study of metastatic and nonmetastatic thyroid tumors. The wider study: Across peripheral blood and tumor or nodule tissue samples taken from malignant and benign thyroid patients, the repertoires were compared with one another. The study's findings and limits: Across blood and tumor, TCR beta diversity in malignant thyroid tumors was reportedly significantly higher than in benign nodules.

CDR1 and CDR2 from the germline V gene are DFQATT and SNEGSKA (reference sequence). V gave up 0 bases and J gave up 7 bases; unmatched junction bases: 6. The length of the CDR3 is 16 residues. Until they underwent thyroid surgery, no patient had received any treatment. Original processing methods: A classifier for distant metastasis in papillary thyroid cancer was constructed using CDR3 differences observed across clinicopathological groups. MiXCR re-clonotyped the PCR reads for TCRdb. What appears here as the V and J calls and clone size reflects TCRdb's work, not the paper's. Of tens of thousands of clones in the sample, around 26% were seen once. By share, this clone counts as medium-sized. Its antigen is still unknown.

The chain has TRBV20-1 and TRBJ2-2, with 12 bases fitting TRBD1. This sequence originates from a male donor with papillary thyroid cancer or a benign thyroid nodule (not recorded which). Some clones in this sample may be carry-over from other donors' samples. The sample comprised blood. The CDR3 protein is CSARDRGQGAIGELFF. The CDR3 coding sequence is TGCAGTGCTAGAGATCGGGGACAGGGGGCTATCGGGGAGCTGTTTTTT.